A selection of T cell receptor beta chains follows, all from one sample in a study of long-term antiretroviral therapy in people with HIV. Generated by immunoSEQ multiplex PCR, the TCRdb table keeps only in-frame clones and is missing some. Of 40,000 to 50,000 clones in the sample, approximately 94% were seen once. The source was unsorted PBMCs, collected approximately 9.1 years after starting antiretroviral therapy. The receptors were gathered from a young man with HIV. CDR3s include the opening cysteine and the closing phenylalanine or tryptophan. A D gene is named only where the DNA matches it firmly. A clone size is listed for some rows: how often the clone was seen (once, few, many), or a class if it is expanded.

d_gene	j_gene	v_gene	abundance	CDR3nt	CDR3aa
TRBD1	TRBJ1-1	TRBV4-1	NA	TGCGCCAGCAGCCAAGATACAGGGGGAATTGAAGCTTTCTTT	CASSQDTGGIEAFF
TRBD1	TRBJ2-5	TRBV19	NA	TGTGCCAGTGGGGACAGGTTTGAGGGGGAGACCCAGTACTTC	CASGDRFEGETQYF
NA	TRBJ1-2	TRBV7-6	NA	TGTGCCAGCAGCTCGATATCGGGGGTCGGTGGCTACACCTTC	CASSSISGVGGYTF
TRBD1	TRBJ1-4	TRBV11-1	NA	TGTGCCAGCAGCCGACAGGGGTCTAATGAAAAACTGTTTTTT	CASSRQGSNEKLFF
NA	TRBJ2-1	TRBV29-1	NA	TGCAGCGAGTCGACAGGACCCTTATACAATGAGCAGTTCTTC	CSESTGPLYNEQFF
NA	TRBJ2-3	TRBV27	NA	TGTGCCAGCAGCCCGGGCCCAGATACGCAGTATTTT	CASSPGPDTQYF
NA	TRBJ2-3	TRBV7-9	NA	TGTGCCAGCAGCTTCTCCGGGACTAGCACAGATACGCAGTATTTT	CASSFSGTSTDTQYF
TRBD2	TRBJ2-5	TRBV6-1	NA	TGTGCCAGCAGTGAACTAGCGGGGGACCAAGAGACCCAGTACTTC	CASSELAGDQETQYF
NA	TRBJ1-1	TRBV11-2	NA	TGTGCCAGCAGCTTAGTGGCTGGGCAGGGGAACACTGAAGCTTTCTTT	CASSLVAGQGNTEAFF
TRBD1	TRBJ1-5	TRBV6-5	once	TGTGCCAGCAGCCCGACAGGGAACGGGAATCAGCCCCAGCATTTT	CASSPTGNGNQPQHF
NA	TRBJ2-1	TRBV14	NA	TGTGCCAGCAGCCGAAGTAGGCATGAGCAGTTCTTC	CASSRSRHEQFF
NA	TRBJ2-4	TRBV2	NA	TGTGCCAGCTCGATAGCCAAAAACATTCAGTACTTC	CASSIAKNIQYF
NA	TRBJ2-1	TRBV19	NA	TGTGCCAGTAGTGGACAGCCTTTCAGCTCCTACAATGAGCAGTTCTTC	CASSGQPFSSYNEQFF